Sequencing of this T cell receptor beta chain was carried out in a study of glioma-infiltrating T cells after dendritic cell vaccination. The time point was: after dendritic cell vaccination, including at tumor progression/relapse. The immunoSEQ assay amplified TCRB CDR3 from up to roughly 2 ug DNA. The primer mix had 60 V beta and 13 J beta primers. Here immunoSEQ multiplex PCR was the method, and the copy in TCRdb shows in-frame clones only, minus some. The sample records fewer than 95,000 clones, around 84% being singletons. Germline lookup yields CDR1 SGHRS and CDR2 YFSETQ. Trimming removed 0 bases from V and 7 bases from J, with 14 bases in between. This CDR3 is built from 15 residues.

The gene calls are TRBV5-1 and TRBJ2-1, with D perhaps TRBD2 (7 bases). The sample here was blood, taken after dendritic cell vaccination. This TCR derives from a human donor with glioblastoma. The CDR3 nucleotides read TGCGCCAGCAGCTTGGTGGGCGGGGGCGTGAATGAGCAGTTCTTC. Amino acids: CASSLVGGGVNEQFF. The whole variable domain, filled in from reference TRBV5-1 and TRBJ2-1, reads KAGVTQTPRYLIKTRGQQVTLSCSPISGHRSVSWYQQTPGQGLQFLFEYFSETQRNKGNFPGRFSGRQFSNSRSEMNVSTLELGDSALYLCASSLVGGGVNEQFFGPGTRLTVL.